These 31 T cell receptor beta chains originate from one sample sequenced in a study of blood T cell repertoires in COVID-19. Using immunoSEQ multiplex PCR, the repertoire was profiled, and TCRdb retains in-frame clones only, with some absent. This table has about 170,000 clones, roughly 84% appearing once. Sequenced material: PBMCs or T cells enriched from blood (not recorded which). These receptor sequences come from a human donor with acute COVID-19. The donor label of this sample is uncertain.

This chain links TRBV9 with TRBJ1-3, with a weak D call TRBD1 (6 bases). CDR3 size: 17 residues. The germline V gene encodes CDR1 SGDLS and CDR2 YYNGEE. Trimming shortened V by 0 bases and J by 0 bases, and 13 bases separated the two germline ends. This CDR3 is CASSVGGGPYSGNTIYF. Written as DNA, the CDR3 is TGTGCCAGCAGCGTAGGGGGGGGGCCCTACTCTGGAAACACCATATATTTT.

The V gene is TRBV6-5, the J gene TRBJ1-1, with D hard to call. This CDR3 has 15 amino acids. The ends were cut back, 6 bases at V and 3 bases at J, with 17 bases in the middle. Germline V gives CDR1 MNHEY, CDR2 SVGAGI. The CDR3 loop reads CASRPLDRRDTEAFF. For the CDR3, the DNA is TGTGCCAGCAGGCCGCTGGATAGGAGGGACACTGAAGCTTTCTTT.

V gene TRBV19 combines with J gene TRBJ2-7; D ambiguous. The CDR3 is made up of 15 amino acids. Germline assignment: CDR1 LNHDA and CDR2 SQIVND (reference sequence). Trimming took 3 bases from V and 2 from J, leaving 14 bases between them. CDR3 sequence: CASSIQASRTYEQYF. CDR3 in DNA: TGTGCCAGTAGTATTCAGGCCAGCCGCACCTACGAGCAGTACTTC.

This sequence joins TRBV30 and TRBJ2-7, with D possibly TRBD1 on 6 matching bases. Germline CDR1 GTSNPN, CDR2 SVGIG (reference sequence). Trimming removed 3 bases at V and 5 bases at J, with 11 bases between. This CDR3 is 12 amino acids long. CDR3 coding DNA: TGTGCCTGGAGCCAAAGGGGGAACGAGCAGTACTTC. It translates to CAWSQRGNEQYF. The full variable domain, rest sourced from reference TRBV30 and TRBJ2-7, is SQTIHQWPATLVQPVGSPLSLECTVEGTSNPNLYWYRQAAGRGLQLLFYSVGIGQISSEVPQNLSASRPQDRQFILSSKKLLLSDSGFYLCAWSQRGNEQYFGPGTRLTVT.

On this clone: Other DNA sequences in the same sample also yield this CDR3. The chain recombines TRBV9 with TRBJ2-3; TRBD2 matches at 10 bases. In germline, CDR1 is SGDLS, CDR2 YYNGEE. The CDR3 contains 15 residues. V dropped 2 bases and J dropped 1; count of bases not matched to a gene: 1. DNA for the CDR3: TGTGCCAGCAGCGTTACTAGCGGGGGCACAGATACGCAGTATTTT. Its translation is CASSVTSGGTDTQYF.

V and J are TRBV12-3 or TRBV12-4 and TRBJ1-1; 8 nucleotides match TRBD1. The CDR3 is made up of 13 amino acids. After removal of 7 bases from V and 4 bases from J, the junction contained 5 bases not matched to a gene. The CDR3 sequence is CASTMTGATEAFF. CDR3 DNA: TGTGCCAGCACCATGACAGGGGCCACTGAAGCTTTCTTT.

Comments on this clone: Other nucleotide sequences from this sample produce the same CDR3. V gene TRBV4-2 combines with J gene TRBJ1-4; the match to TRBD1 covers 8 bases. This CDR3 is built from 14 residues. Losses at the gene ends were 4 bases for V and 4 bases for J; bases not matched to a gene: 2. The germline V gene has CDR1 LGHNA and CDR2 YNFKEQ. CDR3 DNA sequence: TGTGCCAGCAGCCCCGGACAGGGTAATGAAAAACTGTTTTTT. This codes for CASSPGQGNEKLFF.

The chain recombines TRBV7-9 with TRBJ1-5; D is uncertain. The germline gives CDR1 SEHNR, CDR2 FQNEAQ (reference sequence). The CDR3 is 12 amino acids. The V end was cut by 5 bases, the J end by 6 bases, with 8 bases between. In DNA, the CDR3 is TGTGCCAGCAGCCGGGATGGTCAGCCCCAGCATTTT. Protein product: CASSRDGQPQHF.

The rearrangement joins TRBV27 to TRBJ2-3, with 8 bases matching TRBD1. Germline lookup yields CDR1 MNHEY and CDR2 SMNVEV (reference sequence). The V gene end was trimmed by 4 bases and the J gene end by 1 base; junction bases not matched to a gene: 10. This CDR3 has 17 amino acids. The CDR3 nucleotides read TGTGCCAGCAGTTCCGACAGGGGTGTTTATGGCACAGATACGCAGTATTTT. Amino acids: CASSSDRGVYGTDTQYF.

V usage is TRBV3-1 (or the pseudogene TRBV3-2) and J usage is TRBJ2-7, with TRBD2 identical over 10 bases. The CDR3 contains 15 residues. Germline values: CDR1 LGHDT, CDR2 YNNKEL (reference sequence). Unmatched junction bases numbered 5, after V lost 3 bases and J lost 3 bases. CDR3 sequence (DNA): TGTGCCAGCAGCCAGCTAGCGGGGGCCTTCTACGAGCAGTACTTC. Its protein is CASSQLAGAFYEQYF.

V is TRBV27 and J is TRBJ2-1, with TRBD2 identical over 9 bases. The germline CDR1 and CDR2 sequences are MNHEY and SMNVEV (reference sequence). This CDR3 is 14 amino acids long. Losses at the gene ends were 2 bases for V and 9 bases for J; bases not matched to a gene: 5. CDR3 sequence: CASSLAGGPLEQFF. The CDR3 nucleotides read TGTGCCAGCAGTTTAGCGGGGGGGCCCCTTGAGCAGTTCTTC.

The chain employs TRBV2 and TRBJ2-7; TRBD2 matches 8 bases. The J segment lost 4 bases and the V segment lost 5 bases, leaving 10 bases of the junction unmatched. The CDR3 has 15 amino acids. Germline loops: CDR1 SNHLY, CDR2 FYNNEI. CDR3 region: CASSLSGTSSYEQYF. The DNA for the CDR3 is TGTGCCAGCAGTTTAAGCGGGACTAGTTCATACGAGCAGTACTTC.

The rearrangement links TRBV18 to TRBJ1-5; no reliable D call. V lost 0 bases and J lost 3, with 9 bases in between. Germline V lookup: CDR1 KGHSH, CDR2 LQKENI. The CDR3 sequence is 15 residues long. DNA of the CDR3: TGTGCCAGCTCACCACCGGGGAGACTCAATCAGCCCCAGCATTTT. It codes for CASSPPGRLNQPQHF.

This clone occurred once. The gene calls are TRBV7-9 and TRBJ1-2; 8 bases line up with TRBD1. This CDR3 has 15 residues. The J segment lost 7 bases and the V segment lost 3 bases, leaving 10 bases of the junction unmatched. CDR1 and CDR2 (germline): SEHNR, FQNEAQ (reference sequence). CDR3 loop: CASSFETGDLSGYTF. In DNA, the CDR3 is TGTGCCAGCAGCTTTGAGACAGGGGATCTAAGTGGCTACACCTTC. Complete variable domain (other parts from reference TRBV7-9 and TRBJ1-2): DTGVSQNPRHKITKRGQNVTFRCDPISEHNRLYWYRQTLGQGPEFLTYFQNEAQLEKSRLLSDRFSAERPKGSFSTLEIQRTEQGDSAMYLCASSFETGDLSGYTFGSGTRLTVV.

The chain carries TRBV5-1 and TRBJ1-1; 10 nucleotides agree with TRBD1. V lost 4 bases to trimming and J lost 7 bases; unmatched junction nucleotides: 7. This CDR3 is 14 amino acids long. Germline loops: CDR1 SGHRS, CDR2 YFSETQ. The CDR3 spells CASSRDRGGSEAFF. DNA of the CDR3: TGCGCCAGCAGCAGGGACAGGGGAGGAAGTGAAGCTTTCTTT.

In its sample, this clone was seen a few times. The chain is built from TRBV4-3 and TRBJ2-1, with 7 bases identical to TRBD1. The CDR3 has 13 residues. Germline CDR1 reads LGHNA; CDR2 reads YSLEER. The ends lost 4 bases at V and 7 bases at J; junction bases unmatched: 4. The CDR3 nucleotides are TGCGCCAGCAGCCCTGCCAGGGGGAATGAGCAGTTCTTC. It encodes CASSPARGNEQFF.

Here the CDR3 reads CATSRARQETQYF. The CDR3 nucleotides are TGTGCCACCAGCAGAGCACGGCAAGAGACCCAGTACTTC. The genes are TRBV15 and TRBJ2-5; D is unclear. V lost 1 base to trimming and J lost 2 bases, with 5 bases between them. The CDR3 contains 13 residues. CDR1 and CDR2 (germline): LNHNV, YYDKDF (reference sequence).

This clone appeared a few times. V gene TRBV27 combines with J gene TRBJ2-1, with TRBD2 matching 12 bases. CDR3 length equals 18 residues. Trimming took 3 bases from V and 9 from J; bases not matched to a gene: 15. Germline V gene data show CDR1 as MNHEY and CDR2 as SMNVEV (reference sequence). The CDR3 region has the DNA TGTGCCAGCAGTTTCCTAGATGGGCTAGCGGGGGGGCCGTCTGAGCAGTTCTTC. Translation: CASSFLDGLAGGPSEQFF.

The genes are TRBV19 and TRBJ2-2, with a weak D call TRBD1 (6 bases). Germline V lookup: CDR1 LNHDA, CDR2 SQIVND (reference sequence). Trimming took 7 bases from V and 6 from J, leaving 18 bases between them. There are 15 residues in the CDR3. In nucleotides, the CDR3 is TGTGCCAGTAACCAACAGGGAATGGACTCCGGGGAGCTGTTTTTT. Amino acid sequence: CASNQQGMDSGELFF.

The gene calls are TRBV29-1 and TRBJ2-5, with 7 positions matching TRBD1. The CDR3 covers 13 residues. J gave up 9 bases and V 2 bases, and 9 bases lay outside the gene matches. Germline V gene lookup returns CDR1 SQVTM and CDR2 ANQGSEA. The CDR3: CSVEIGRGLAQYF. The CDR3 coding sequence is TGCAGCGTTGAAATCGGCAGGGGGTTGGCCCAGTACTTC.

The chain uses TRBV10-3 and TRBJ1-3; D gene uncertain. Trimming removed 3 bases at V and 0 bases at J, with 6 bases between. Germline V gives CDR1 ENHRY, CDR2 SYGVKD. The CDR3 runs to 14 residues. CDR3 sequence: CAISDSFSGNTIYF. The CDR3 bases are TGTGCCATCAGTGACTCCTTCTCTGGAAACACCATATATTTT.

This chain connects TRBV3-1 (or the pseudogene TRBV3-2) to TRBJ2-5; a possible D gene is TRBD2 (6 bases). From germline, CDR1 is LGHDT and CDR2 YNNKEL (reference sequence). V lost 7 bases, J lost 1 base, and 13 bases lay in between. CDR3 size: 14 residues. The CDR3: CASNTPGLQETQYF. The CDR3 bases are TGTGCCAGCAATACTCCGGGACTCCAAGAGACCCAGTACTTC.

The V and J genes are TRBV7-9 and TRBJ2-7, with TRBD1 identical over 9 bases. This CDR3 contains 14 residues. Trimming cost V 5 bases and J 2 bases; bases outside gene matches: 4. From germline, CDR1 is SEHNR and CDR2 FQNEAQ (reference sequence). The CDR3 spells CASSQGTGTYEQYF. CDR3 bases: TGTGCCAGCAGCCAGGGGACAGGGACCTACGAGCAGTACTTC.

V and J are TRBV7-2 and TRBJ1-1; weak D call: TRBD1 (5 bases). V was pared by 8 bases and J by 1 base, with 11 bases between. The CDR3 spans 13 residues. The V gene's germline CDR1 is SGHTA and CDR2 FQGNSA. CDR3 residues: CASFETANTEAFF. The CDR3 DNA reads TGTGCCAGCTTCGAGACAGCGAACACTGAAGCTTTCTTT. The full variable domain, rest sourced from reference TRBV7-2 and TRBJ1-1, is GAGVSQSPSNKVTEKGKDVELRCDPISGHTALYWYRQSLGQGLEFLIYFQGNSAPDKSGLPSDRFSAERTGGSVSTLTIQRTQQEDSAVYLCASFETANTEAFFGQGTRLTVV.

V is TRBV6-5 and J is TRBJ1-1; D not certain. Trimming cost V 2 bases and J 4 bases, with 8 bases left between them. CDR1 MNHEY and CDR2 SVGAGI come from the germline V gene. The CDR3 totals 13 residues. The CDR3 here is CASSYGPGTEAFF. CDR3 DNA sequence: TGTGCCAGCAGTTACGGGCCCGGCACTGAAGCTTTCTTT.

This clone was counted between two and nine times. This chain uses TRBV5-1 with TRBJ2-7; D perhaps matches TRBD2 (5 bases). CDR1 and CDR2 from the germline V gene are SGHRS and YFSETQ. Trimming cost V 0 bases and J 4 bases, with 8 bases left between them. CDR3 length equals 13 residues. DNA of the CDR3: TGCGCCAGCAGCTTGGCTAGCAGGTACGAGCAGTACTTC. The encoded protein is CASSLASRYEQYF.

The rearrangement uses TRBV5-6 and TRBJ1-1, with D perhaps matching TRBD1 (5 bases). The CDR3 spans 15 residues. Germline V gene lookup returns CDR1 SGHDT and CDR2 YYEEEE. V dropped 6 bases and J dropped 2 bases, with 17 bases sitting between them. This CDR3 reads CASIFLTDSNTEAFF. In DNA, the CDR3 is TGTGCCAGCATCTTTTTGACAGATAGCAACACTGAAGCTTTCTTT.

This clone appeared once. The chain is built from TRBV5-1 and TRBJ1-2, with TRBD1 matching 9 bases. Germline V gives CDR1 SGHRS, CDR2 YFSETQ. V gave up 0 bases and J gave up 8 bases; unmatched junction bases: 5. CDR3 length: 14 amino acids. CDR3 region: CASSLVGQGYGYTF. DNA for the CDR3: TGCGCCAGCAGCTTGGTCGGACAGGGGTACGGCTACACCTTC.

The chain has TRBV24-1 and TRBJ2-3; 11 bases align to TRBD2. The CDR3 is 17 amino acids. Germline CDR1 is KGHDR and CDR2 is SFDVKD. Losses at the gene ends were 1 base for V and 3 bases for J; bases not matched to a gene: 5. As DNA, the CDR3 is TGTGCCACCAGTGATTTCGGCGGGACTAGCGGAACAGATACGCAGTATTTT. This codes for CATSDFGGTSGTDTQYF.

The sample holds a few counts of this clone. The chain employs TRBV18 and TRBJ2-5; 7 bases fit TRBD2. In germline, CDR1 is KGHSH, CDR2 LQKENI. After removal of 0 bases from V and 4 bases from J, the junction contained 2 bases not matched to a gene. CDR3 length: 14 amino acids. The CDR3 DNA is TGTGCCAGCTCACCACCGGGGACTACAGAGACCCAGTACTTC. Its translation: CASSPPGTTETQYF.

This clone occurred a few times. The chain is built from TRBV18 and TRBJ2-1; maybe TRBD1 (6 bases). Germline loops: CDR1 KGHSH, CDR2 LQKENI. This CDR3 spans 15 amino acids. Between the trimmed V and J ends, which lost 5 bases and 4 bases, there was a span of 15 bases. The CDR3 reads CASSADGRGYNEQFF. The CDR3 DNA follows: TGTGCCAGCTCAGCCGACGGCAGGGGTTACAATGAGCAGTTCTTC.